The 11 T cell receptor beta chains presented below share a single source sample, sequenced in a study of T cell responses to AZD1222 COVID-19 vaccine. The protocol was immunoSEQ multiplex PCR, while the TCRdb copy is restricted to in-frame clones and leaves out a portion. The sample consists of roughly 100,000 clones, 85% to 90% of them appearing once. Source: peripheral blood, taken on day 0 of AZD1222 vaccination. The receptors shown here come from an adult in good health.

The gene calls are TRBV10-3 and TRBJ1-6; TRBD1 aligns across 10 bases. Germline CDR1 and CDR2: ENHRY and SYGVKD. The CDR3 consists of 17 residues. V gave up 2 bases and J gave up 9 bases; unmatched junction bases: 10. CDR3 nucleotide sequence: TGTGCCATCAGTGAGAGACAGGGGGCCGGGGGTGTTTCACCCCTCCACTTT. It translates to CAISERQGAGGVSPLHF.

V gene TRBV29-1 combines with J gene TRBJ2-3; perhaps TRBD2 as D (6 bases). Germline CDR1 SQVTM, CDR2 ANQGSEA. Trimming took 3 bases from V and 7 from J, leaving 23 bases between them. The CDR3 spans 16 residues. CDR3 sequence (DNA): TGCAGCGTTGAGGGCGGAGGAGGGGAACCGTTTTATACGCAGTATTTT. Its protein product is CSVEGGGGEPFYTQYF.

V is TRBV24-1 and J is TRBJ2-3; TRBD1 matches at 7 bases. The CDR3 length is 18 residues. Germline CDR1 is KGHDR and CDR2 is SFDVKD. Trimming at V came to 2 bases and at J to 0 bases, leaving 10 bases not matched to a gene. The CDR3 nucleotides are TGTGCCACCAGTGATTCTACAACCCGGACAGGTAGCACAGATACGCAGTATTTT. It codes for CATSDSTTRTGSTDTQYF.

This clone was seen once. V is TRBV13 and J is TRBJ2-4, with D tentatively TRBD2 (5 bases). V was clipped by 0 bases and J by 15 bases, with 15 bases between them. The germline CDR1 and CDR2 sequences are PRHDT and FYEKMQ (reference sequence). The CDR3 spans 13 residues. The CDR3 coding sequence is TGTGCCAGCAGCTTAGGGATACAGTGGGAGTGGTACTTC. Translated, it gives CASSLGIQWEWYF.

The V call is TRBV6-6, the J call TRBJ1-5; D ambiguous. Per germline, CDR1 MNHNY and CDR2 SVGAGI (reference sequence). V lost 10 bases, J lost 5 bases, and 15 bases lay in between. The CDR3 spans 13 residues. Written as DNA, the CDR3 is TGTGCCACGCTCGGCCCTGAGGATCAGCCCCAGCATTTT. Protein sequence: CATLGPEDQPQHF.

The chain couples TRBV28 to TRBJ2-1, with D unresolved. CDR3 length: 12 residues. Trimming cost V 7 bases and J 8 bases, with 12 bases left between them. Germline CDR1 reads MDHEN; CDR2 reads SYDVKM. The CDR3 loop is CASTQIGHEQFF. CDR3 bases: TGTGCCAGCACCCAAATAGGTCATGAGCAGTTCTTC.

This clone was seen more than once but under ten times. The rearrangement uses TRBV2 and TRBJ2-5; 8 nucleotides agree with TRBD2. In germline, CDR1 is SNHLY, CDR2 FYNNEI. The V gene end was trimmed by 7 bases and the J gene end by 1 base; junction bases not matched to a gene: 5. There are 14 residues in the CDR3. As DNA, the CDR3 is TGTGCCAGCAAAGCGGGGGTAGGCCAAGAGACCCAGTACTTC. Protein sequence: CASKAGVGQETQYF.

Turning to this clone: One end of the junction does not line up with germline, which may come from a read error. This chain joins TRBV9 and TRBJ1-1; D remains ambiguous. There are 13 residues in the CDR3. In germline, CDR1 is SGDLS, CDR2 YYNGEE. Here the CDR3 reads CASSVKLKTEAFF. The CDR3 DNA follows: TGTGCCAGCAGCGTAAAGTTGAAGACTGAAGCTTTCTTT.

This sequence joins TRBV4-3 and TRBJ1-1, with no clear D. This CDR3 has 14 amino acids. Germline V lookup: CDR1 LGHNA, CDR2 YSLEER. V lost 4 bases to trimming and J lost 3 bases, with 12 bases between them. The CDR3 region has the DNA TGCGCCAGCAGCCTGGACGGTATCCACACTGAAGCTTTCTTT. It codes for CASSLDGIHTEAFF.

The rearrangement uses TRBV5-4 and TRBJ2-1; D is unclear. Germline V CDR1 and CDR2: SGHNT, YYREEE (reference sequence). Trimming removed 4 bases from V and 9 bases from J, with 14 bases in between. The length of the CDR3 is 13 residues. CDR3 residues: CASSPQLRTEQFF. In DNA, the CDR3 is TGTGCCAGCAGCCCGCAACTCAGGACTGAGCAGTTCTTC.

V usage is TRBV2 and J usage is TRBJ1-1; tentatively, D is TRBD1 (5 bases). V lost 8 bases and J lost 1, with 14 bases in between. The CDR3 contains 14 residues. Germline values: CDR1 SNHLY, CDR2 FYNNEI. The CDR3 loop is CASGRDEWNTEAFF. DNA of the CDR3: TGTGCCAGCGGACGGGACGAGTGGAACACTGAAGCTTTCTTT.